Following are 8 T cell receptor beta chains from one sample sequenced in a study of regulatory T cells in long-lasting Graves disease (dated by TCRdb to the early 2020s). The library was made by multiplex PCR. The sequencer was an Illumina HiSeq 4000. TCR beta libraries were built with iRepertoire HTBI primers and Arm-PCR amplification of CDR3 regions. The raw public reads went through TCRdb reprocessing: fastp at Q25, MiXCR clone calling, in-frame beta chains kept. Every entry covers one CDR3 protein and lists the most common genes and DNA from its rows. Within this sample are roughly 500,000 distinct CDR3 sequences, with around a fifth of them counted one time only. The leading ten clones occupy 13% of the sample. The time point label of this sample denotes: persistent/refractory GD, antithyroid drugs over 5 years with positive TRAb. For both TCR sequencing and RNA sequencing, RNA was extracted from PBMCs using TRIzol.

Sequences were derived from peripheral blood mononuclear cells (PBMCs), sampled when the disease was refractory, from a patient treated with antithyroid drugs. The receptors here all came from a female donor with Graves disease.

The J gene is TRBJ2-5, the V gene TRBV20-1, with D possibly being TRBD2 (6 bases). The V end was cut by 5 bases, the J end by 2 bases, with 18 bases between. The CDR3 spans 15 residues. Germline CDR1 is DFQATT and CDR2 is SNEGSKA (reference sequence). The CDR3 spells CSASFGGTEQETQYF. The CDR3 DNA is TGCAGTGCTTCATTCGGCGGGACGGAGCAAGAGACCCAGTACTTC.

This clonotype was detected many times. This chain connects TRBV12-3 or TRBV12-4 to TRBJ1-1, with 7 bases matching TRBD1. CDR3 size: 13 residues. Trimming removed 7 bases from V and 1 base from J; junction bases left unmatched: 3. The chain's CDR3 is CASTRTGNTEAFF. For the CDR3, the DNA is TGTGCCAGCACCCGGACAGGGAACACTGAAGCTTTCTTT.

This clonotype was seen ten or more times. V gene TRBV12-3 or TRBV12-4 combines with J gene TRBJ1-3; tentatively, D is TRBD1 (6 bases). This CDR3 comprises 12 residues. V was pared by 10 bases and J by 4 bases, with 11 bases between. CDR3 protein: CANQGYGNTIYF. The CDR3 DNA sequence: TGTGCCAACCAGGGGTACGGAAACACCATATATTTT.

V and J are TRBV5-5 and TRBJ1-1, with D possibly matching TRBD1 (5 bases). This CDR3 comprises 14 residues. V shed 2 bases and J shed 4 bases, with 12 bases lying between them. Germline V gene sequence: CDR1 SGHKS, CDR2 YYEKEE (reference sequence). CDR3 bases: TGTGCCAGCAGCTTCGGGGCCCGAGGCACTGAAGCTTTCTTT. As protein: CASSFGARGTEAFF.

Ten or more counts support this clonotype. The chain recombines TRBV11-2 with TRBJ1-3; D call uncertain. The V gene's germline CDR1 is SGHAT and CDR2 FQNNGV. V was clipped by 5 bases and J by 2 bases, with 13 bases between them. The CDR3 contains 15 residues. The CDR3 here is CASSPGGNPGNTIYF. DNA for the CDR3: TGTGCCAGCAGCCCCGGCGGCAATCCTGGAAACACCATATATTTT.

This clonotype has only a few counts. For the CDR3, the DNA is TGTGCCAGCAGGAGACAGCCTGCCCGGGAGCTGTTTTTT. This encodes CASRRQPARELFF. The chain is built from TRBV28 and TRBJ2-2; a possible D gene is TRBD1 (5 bases). The V and J ends lost 6 bases and 9 bases respectively, with 14 bases between them. The CDR3 sequence is 13 residues long. Germline lookup yields CDR1 MDHEN and CDR2 SYDVKM.

This clonotype was seen more than once but under ten times. V gene TRBV7-9 combines with J gene TRBJ1-5; unclear D gene. Trimming shortened V by 6 bases and J by 5 bases, and 11 bases separated the two germline ends. Germline V gene sequence: CDR1 SEHNR, CDR2 FQNEAQ (reference sequence). The CDR3 has 13 residues. In nucleotides, the CDR3 is TGTGCCAGCAGTTTCGATGGGGATCAGCCCCAGCATTTT. It specifies CASSFDGDQPQHF.

This clonotype was picked up many times. The chain is built from TRBV28 and TRBJ1-6; D is undetermined. The germline V and J ends were trimmed by 5 bases and 4 bases, with 12 bases remaining between them. Germline V gives CDR1 MDHEN, CDR2 SYDVKM. This CDR3 has 15 residues. The CDR3 nucleotides read TGTGCCAGCAGTCCCGGACCCTATTATAATTCACCCCTCCACTTT. Translation gives CASSPGPYYNSPLHF. The full variable domain, rest sourced from reference TRBV28 and TRBJ1-6, is DVKVTQSSRYLVKRTGEKVFLECVQDMDHENMFWYRQDPGLGLRLIYFSYDVKMKEKGDIPEGYSVSREKKERFSLILESASTNQTSMYLCASSPGPYYNSPLHFGNGTRLTVT.